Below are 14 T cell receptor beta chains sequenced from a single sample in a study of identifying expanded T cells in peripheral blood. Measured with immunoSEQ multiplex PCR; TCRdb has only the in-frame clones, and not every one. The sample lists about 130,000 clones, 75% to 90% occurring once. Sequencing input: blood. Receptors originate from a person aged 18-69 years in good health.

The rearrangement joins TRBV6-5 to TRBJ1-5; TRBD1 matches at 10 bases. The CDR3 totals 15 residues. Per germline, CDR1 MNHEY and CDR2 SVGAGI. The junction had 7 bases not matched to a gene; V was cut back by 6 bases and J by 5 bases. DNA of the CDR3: TGTGCCAGCAGACCGGGACAGGGGTTACATCAGCCCCAGCATTTT. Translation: CASRPGQGLHQPQHF.

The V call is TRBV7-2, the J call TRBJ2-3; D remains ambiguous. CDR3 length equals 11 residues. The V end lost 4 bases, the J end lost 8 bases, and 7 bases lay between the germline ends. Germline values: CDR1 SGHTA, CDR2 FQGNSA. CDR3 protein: CASSYTGTQYF. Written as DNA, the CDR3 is TGTGCCAGCAGCTATACCGGTACGCAGTATTTT.

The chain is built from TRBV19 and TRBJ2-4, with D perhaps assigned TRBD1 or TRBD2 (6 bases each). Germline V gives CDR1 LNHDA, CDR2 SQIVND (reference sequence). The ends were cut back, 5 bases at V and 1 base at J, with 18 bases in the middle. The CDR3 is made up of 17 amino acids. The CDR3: CASSPSGAPGAKNIQYF. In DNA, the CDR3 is TGTGCCAGTAGTCCCTCGGGGGCCCCTGGGGCCAAAAACATTCAGTACTTC. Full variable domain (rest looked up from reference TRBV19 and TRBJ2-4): DGGITQSPKYLFRKEGQNVTLSCEQNLNHDAMYWYRQDPGQGLRLIYYSQIVNDFQKGDIAEGYSVSREKKESFPLTVTSAQKNPTAFYLCASSPSGAPGAKNIQYFGAGTRLSVL.

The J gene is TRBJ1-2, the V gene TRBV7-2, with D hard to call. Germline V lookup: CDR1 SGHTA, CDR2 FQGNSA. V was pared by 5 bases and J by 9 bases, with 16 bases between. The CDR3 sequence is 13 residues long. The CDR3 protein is CASSPDEGRSYTF. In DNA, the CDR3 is TGTGCCAGCAGCCCCGATGAAGGTCGAAGCTACACCTTC.

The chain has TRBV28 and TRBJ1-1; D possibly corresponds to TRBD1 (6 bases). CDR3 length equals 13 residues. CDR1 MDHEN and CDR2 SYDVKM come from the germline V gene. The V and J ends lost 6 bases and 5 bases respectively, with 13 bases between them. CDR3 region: CASRSYRETEAFF. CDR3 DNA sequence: TGTGCCAGCAGGTCTTACAGGGAAACTGAAGCTTTCTTT.

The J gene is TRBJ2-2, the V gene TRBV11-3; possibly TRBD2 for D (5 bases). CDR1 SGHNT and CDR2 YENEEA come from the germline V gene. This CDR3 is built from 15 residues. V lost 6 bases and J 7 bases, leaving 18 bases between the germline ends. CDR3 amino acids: CASSSYGRTHGELFF. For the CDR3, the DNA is TGTGCCAGCAGTAGTTACGGTCGGACTCACGGGGAGCTGTTTTTT.

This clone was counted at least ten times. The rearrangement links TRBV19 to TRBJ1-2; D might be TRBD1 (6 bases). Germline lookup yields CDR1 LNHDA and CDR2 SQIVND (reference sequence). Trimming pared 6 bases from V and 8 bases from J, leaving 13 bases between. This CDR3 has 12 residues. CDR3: CASREQGKGYTF. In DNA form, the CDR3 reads TGTGCCAGTAGAGAGCAGGGGAAGGGCTACACCTTC.

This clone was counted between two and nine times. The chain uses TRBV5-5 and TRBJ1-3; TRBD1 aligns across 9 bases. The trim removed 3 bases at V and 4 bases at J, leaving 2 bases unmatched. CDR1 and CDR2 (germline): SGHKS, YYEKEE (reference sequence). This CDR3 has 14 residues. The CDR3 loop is CASSYGTGGNTIYF. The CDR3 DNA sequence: TGTGCCAGCAGCTACGGGACAGGGGGAAACACCATATATTTT. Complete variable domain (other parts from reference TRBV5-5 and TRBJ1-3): DAGVTQSPTHLIKTRGQQVTLRCSPISGHKSVSWYQQVLGQGPQFIFQYYEKEERGRGNFPDRFSARQFPNYSSELNVNALLLGDSALYLCASSYGTGGNTIYFGEGSWLTVV.

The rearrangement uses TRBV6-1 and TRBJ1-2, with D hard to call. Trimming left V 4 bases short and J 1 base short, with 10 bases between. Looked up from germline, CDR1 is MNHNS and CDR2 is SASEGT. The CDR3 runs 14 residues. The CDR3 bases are TGTGCCAGCAGTGGGCCAGGAGATAACTATGGCTACACCTTC. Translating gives CASSGPGDNYGYTF.

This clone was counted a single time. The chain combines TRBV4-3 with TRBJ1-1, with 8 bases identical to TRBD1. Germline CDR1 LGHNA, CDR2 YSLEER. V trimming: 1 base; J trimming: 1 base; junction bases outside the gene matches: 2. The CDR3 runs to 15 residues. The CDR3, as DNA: TGCGCCAGCAGCCAAGGGGACAGGCCGAACACTGAAGCTTTCTTT. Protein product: CASSQGDRPNTEAFF.

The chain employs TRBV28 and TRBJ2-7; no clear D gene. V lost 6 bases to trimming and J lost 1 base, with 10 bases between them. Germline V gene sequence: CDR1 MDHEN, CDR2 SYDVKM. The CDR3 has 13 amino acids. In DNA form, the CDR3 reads TGTGCCAGCAGCCCGGCTAGGTCCTACGAGCAGTACTTC. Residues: CASSPARSYEQYF.

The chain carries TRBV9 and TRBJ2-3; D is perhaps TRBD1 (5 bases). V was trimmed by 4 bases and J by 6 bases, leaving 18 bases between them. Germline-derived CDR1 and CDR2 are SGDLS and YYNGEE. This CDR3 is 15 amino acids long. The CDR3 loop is CASSSPGLRDDTQYF. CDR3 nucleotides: TGTGCCAGCAGCTCTCCCGGCCTCAGGGATGATACGCAGTATTTT. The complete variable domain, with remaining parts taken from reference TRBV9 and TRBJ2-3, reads DSGVTQTPKHLITATGQRVTLRCSPRSGDLSVYWYQQSLDQGLQFLIQYYNGEERAKGNILERFSAQQFPDLHSELNLSSLELGDSALYFCASSSPGLRDDTQYFGPGTRLTVL.

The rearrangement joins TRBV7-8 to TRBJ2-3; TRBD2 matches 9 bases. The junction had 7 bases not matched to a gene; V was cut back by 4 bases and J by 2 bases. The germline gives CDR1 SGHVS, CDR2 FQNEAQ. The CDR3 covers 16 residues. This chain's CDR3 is CASSSRTSADTDTQYF. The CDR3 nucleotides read TGTGCCAGCAGCTCAAGGACTAGCGCCGACACAGATACGCAGTATTTT.

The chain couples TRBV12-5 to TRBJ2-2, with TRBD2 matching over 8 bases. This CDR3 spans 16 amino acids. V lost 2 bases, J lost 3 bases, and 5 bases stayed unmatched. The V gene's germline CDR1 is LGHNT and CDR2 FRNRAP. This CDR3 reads CASGLTSSGYTGELFF. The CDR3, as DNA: TGTGCTAGTGGTTTGACCTCTAGCGGGTACACCGGGGAGCTGTTTTTT.